These T cell receptor beta chains were read from a single sample in a study of blood T cell repertoires in COVID-19. Data came from immunoSEQ multiplex PCR; TCRdb stores just in-frame clones and leaves some out. The table records fewer than 80,000 clones, around nine tenths of them present only once. Input material: peripheral blood. All receptors come from a human donor in a cohort sampled during active COVID-19. The conserved cysteine and the conserved F or W are not part of the CDR3 here. Each record gives: V gene, CDR3 protein.

TRBV9	ASSEAGGSGELF
TRBV5-5	ASSLQGGAEAF
TRBV4-3	ASSHDRAYTEAF
TRBV29-1	SVEGQGLNEQY
TRBV18	ASSPPGSSGANVLT
TRBV5-8	ASSHDSNYGYT
TRBV7-9	ASSPGQRSSQY
TRBV27	ATALSAYYTGELF
TRBV28	ASSLRIGTGSNQPQH
TRBV5-1	ASSLGGGPTYNEQF
TRBV5-6	ASTRRGLDTEAF
TRBV12-5	ASGLGQGATGNTIY
TRBV5-4	ASSQGGSYNEQF
TRBV5-1	ASSLVGGAGYEQY
TRBV12-3/TRBV12-4	ASSQGATEAF
TRBV6-5	ASTRGTSYEQY
TRBV6-2/TRBV6-3	ASSYSVWGLAREETQY
TRBV24-1	ATSDYQQGADNSPLH
TRBV19	ASSPSMSTGTITGELF
TRBV9	ASSALAGATDTQY
TRBV5-1	ASSLVRGDTQY
TRBV11-3	ASSRYDSTDTQY
TRBV18	ASSPPGGHSYNEQF
TRBV20-1	SASFPTGTASNQPQH
TRBV28	ASSTGVIGYT
TRBV5-1	ASSLTGKSYEQY
TRBV5-1	ASSSSKRGGGGETQY
TRBV19	ASSVTGSNYGYT
TRBV7-8	ASSLGTGVDYGYT
TRBV3-1/TRBV3-2	ASSQGLASIPKQY
TRBV5-1	ASSASGTGYNEQF
TRBV5-1	ASSSGLAKNIQY
TRBV19	ASSSQMTGGANAT
TRBV5-1	ASSLADKNTGELF
TRBV7-2	ASSLARTTSYNEQF
TRBV5-1	ASSLETGVGSPLH
TRBV6-5	ASTRDSPLVSPLH
TRBV5-6	ASSPTGITEAF
TRBV30	AWSVMGGNQPQH
TRBV3-1/TRBV3-2	ASSLRSYEQY
TRBV2	ASRETGGVRTEAF
TRBV2	ASRGQGSTGELF
TRBV6-2/TRBV6-3	ASSSPLKGGEKLF
TRBV20-1	SAPVDGEQY
TRBV11-3	ASSRTGTGAYEQY
TRBV11-3	ASSNGQGAGNTGELF
TRBV5-1	ASSMGQGQNTIY
TRBV27	ASRPGGRLRPTEAF
TRBV5-8	ASSLSGGNSPLH
TRBV6-5	ASSYLPGANTGELF
TRBV29-1	SGDRREGGYT
TRBV5-1	ASSIGGGSVWETQY
TRBV4-3	ASSQGVAGSPYEQY
TRBV2	ASSARGGGETQY
TRBV19	ATGDNTIY
TRBV11-2	ASSLDQGLGSPLH
TRBV24-1	ATSMGGSSGANVLT